These 24 T cell receptor beta chains were sequenced from one sample in a study of T cells after yellow fever vaccination. TCRdb independently ran MiXCR on the 5' RACE reads; one entry per CDR3 protein. The table records around 330,000 distinct CDR3 sequences, 3.6% of them present only once. The starting material was PBMCs, obtained on the day of the yellow fever booster vaccination. These receptors were collected from a man aged 18-30 years who received the YFV17D yellow fever vaccine.

This chain links TRBV19 with TRBJ2-7; no clear D gene. The CDR3 has 12 residues. V lost 6 bases to trimming and J lost 5 bases, with 11 bases between them. Germline CDR1 LNHDA, CDR2 SQIVND (reference sequence). This CDR3 is CASRGYSNEQYF. CDR3 nucleotides: TGTGCCAGTAGAGGTTATTCGAACGAGCAGTACTTC.

This clonotype was observed at least ten times. The chain is built from TRBV10-3 and TRBJ2-3, with 8 bases identical to TRBD2. This CDR3 is built from 15 residues. The J segment lost 4 bases and the V segment lost 5 bases, leaving 8 bases of the junction unmatched. The germline V gene encodes CDR1 ENHRY and CDR2 SYGVKD. The DNA for the CDR3 is TGTGCCATCAGTTCGGGACTAGGTCTGGCAGATACGCAGTATTTT. Amino acids: CAISSGLGLADTQYF.

The chain employs TRBV5-1 and TRBJ2-2; D is perhaps TRBD1 (6 bases). V was pared by 5 bases and J by 3 bases, with 14 bases between. The CDR3 has 15 residues. Germline CDR1 reads SGHRS; CDR2 reads YFSETQ. In DNA, the CDR3 is TGCGCCAGCAGGTCCAGGGGCTTTTACACCGGGGAGCTGTTTTTT. As protein: CASRSRGFYTGELFF.

The gene calls are TRBV19 and TRBJ1-5; D is perhaps TRBD1 (6 bases). Germline CDR1 and CDR2: LNHDA and SQIVND (reference sequence). V lost 7 bases and J lost 7, with 11 bases in between. The CDR3 is 12 amino acids. The CDR3 region is CASNVRGQPQHF. The DNA of the CDR3 is TGTGCCAGTAATGTCAGGGGCCAGCCCCAGCATTTT.

This clonotype was counted ten times or more. DNA of the CDR3: TGCGCCAGCAGCCAGTCGACAGGGTTGGTTGGGTCCTATAATTCACCCCTCCACTTT. This sequence encodes CASSQSTGLVGSYNSPLHF. This chain connects TRBV4-1 to TRBJ1-6; TRBD1 aligns across 7 bases. Trimming at V came to 3 bases and at J to 1 base, leaving 12 bases not matched to a gene. CDR1 is MGHRA and CDR2 is YSYEKL in the germline V gene. The length of the CDR3 is 19 residues.

The sample holds many counts of this clonotype. The rearrangement joins TRBV20-1 to TRBJ2-7; 9 nucleotides line up with TRBD1. After removal of 6 bases from V and 6 bases from J, the junction contained 12 bases not matched to a gene. Per the germline V gene, CDR1 is DFQATT and CDR2 is SNEGSKA (reference sequence). The CDR3 is 14 amino acids. As DNA, the CDR3 is TGCAGTGCCCCCGGGACAGGGAGGATCGGCGAGCAGTACGTC. This encodes CSAPGTGRIGEQYV.

The chain recombines TRBV20-1 with TRBJ2-7, with 10 bases fitting TRBD1. From germline, CDR1 is DFQATT and CDR2 SNEGSKA (reference sequence). J gave up 3 bases and V 4 bases, and 12 bases lay outside the gene matches. The CDR3 consists of 16 residues. The CDR3, as DNA: TGCAGTGCTATATCCAGGACAGGGGGAGGTAGCTACGAGCAGTACTTC. Translation: CSAISRTGGGSYEQYF.

The chain carries TRBV5-1 and TRBJ2-2; D might be TRBD2 (7 bases). Germline CDR1 SGHRS, CDR2 YFSETQ. V shed 1 base and J shed 2 bases, with 18 bases lying between them. The CDR3 runs 18 residues. The CDR3 nucleotides are TGCGCCAGCAGCTTGTCGGCGGGGGCCGTGCGAAACACCGGGGAGCTGTTTTTT. Residues: CASSLSAGAVRNTGELFF. Full variable domain (missing parts from reference TRBV5-1 and TRBJ2-2): KAGVTQTPRYLIKTRGQQVTLSCSPISGHRSVSWYQQTPGQGLQFLFEYFSETQRNKGNFPGRFSGRQFSNSRSEMNVSTLELGDSALYLCASSLSAGAVRNTGELFFGEGSRLTVL.

This clonotype was seen many times. The chain employs TRBV7-9 and TRBJ2-1, with TRBD2 matching 11 bases. From germline, CDR1 is SEHNR and CDR2 FQNEAQ (reference sequence). V lost 4 bases and J lost 8; bases outside the gene matches: 10. The length of the CDR3 is 16 residues. The CDR3 coding sequence is TGTGCCAGCAGCTGGGGGGGGACTAGCGGCCACGATGAGCAGTTCTTC. This codes for CASSWGGTSGHDEQFF. Variable domain in full (rest from reference TRBV7-9 and TRBJ2-1): DTGVSQNPRHKITKRGQNVTFRCDPISEHNRLYWYRQTLGQGPEFLTYFQNEAQLEKSRLLSDRFSAERPKGSFSTLEIQRTEQGDSAMYLCASSWGGTSGHDEQFFGPGTRLTVL.

This clonotype is labeled large. The gene calls are TRBV14 and TRBJ2-7; D is perhaps TRBD1 (6 bases). The V end lost 6 bases, the J end lost 6 bases, and 15 bases lay between the germline ends. Germline V CDR1 and CDR2: SGHDN, FVKESK. The CDR3 spans 13 residues. CDR3 region: CASSTDVQGEQYV. CDR3 DNA: TGTGCCAGCAGTACGGACGTACAGGGCGAGCAGTACGTC.

The chain carries TRBV4-3 and TRBJ1-1, with 8 bases aligning to TRBD1. The CDR3 is made up of 13 amino acids. Germline values: CDR1 LGHNA, CDR2 YSLEER. Trimming at V came to 5 bases and at J to 6 bases, leaving 5 bases not matched to a gene. The CDR3 DNA reads TGCGCCAGCAGCTCAGGGGGCACCGCTGAAGCTTTCTTT. It yields the protein CASSSGGTAEAFF.

This chain links TRBV7-8 with TRBJ1-2; D gene ambiguous. CDR3 size: 13 residues. Deletions cut 5 bases from V and 6 bases from J, with 13 bases between. The germline gives CDR1 SGHVS, CDR2 FQNEAQ. CDR3 in amino acids: CASSPAEFHGYTF. The CDR3, as DNA: TGTGCCAGCAGCCCGGCGGAATTCCATGGCTACACCTTC. The full variable domain, completed using reference TRBV7-8 and TRBJ1-2, is GAGVSQSPRYKVAKRGQDVALRCDPISGHVSLFWYQQALGQGPEFLTYFQNEAQLDKSGLPSDRFFAERPEGSVSTLKIQRTQQEDSAVYLCASSPAEFHGYTFGSGTRLTVV.

This clonotype was recorded many times. The chain couples TRBV20-1 to TRBJ2-5; D is perhaps TRBD1 or TRBD2 (5 bases each). The CDR3 is made up of 13 amino acids. The germline CDR1 and CDR2 sequences are DFQATT and SNEGSKA (reference sequence). Trimming removed 3 bases at V and 5 bases at J, with 13 bases between. CDR3 amino acids: CSARLGVEETQYF. The CDR3 region has the DNA TGCAGTGCTAGGTTGGGGGTCGAGGAGACCCAGTACTTC.

This clonotype was picked up many times. The V gene is TRBV4-3, the J gene TRBJ1-1; D is uncertain. Trimming pared 3 bases from V and 0 bases from J, leaving 17 bases between. Germline-derived CDR1 and CDR2 are LGHNA and YSLEER. CDR3 length equals 17 residues. CDR3: CASSQENPLFMNTEAFF. The CDR3 region has the DNA TGCGCCAGCAGCCAGGAGAACCCCCTGTTTATGAACACTGAAGCTTTCTTT.

This clonotype was observed a few times. The chain uses TRBV5-1 and TRBJ2-4, with D possibly matching TRBD2 (5 bases). Germline loops: CDR1 SGHRS, CDR2 YFSETQ. With 0 bases removed from V and 1 base from J, the gap between germline ends came to 20 bases. This CDR3 has 19 residues. The CDR3 sequence is CASSLARFQTRRAKNIQYF. The DNA of the CDR3 is TGCGCCAGCAGCTTGGCCCGATTTCAGACCCGGAGGGCCAAAAACATTCAGTACTTC.

This clonotype came up many times. This chain uses TRBV10-2 with TRBJ2-2; D might be TRBD1 (5 bases). The germline CDR1 and CDR2 sequences are WSHSY and SAAADI. Trimming pared 8 bases from V and 3 bases from J, leaving 13 bases between. CDR3 length: 14 amino acids. The CDR3 DNA reads as TGCGCCAGCGCACGCTCCAGGGACACCGGGGAGCTGTTTTTT. Residues: CASARSRDTGELFF.

This clonotype turned up a few times. V gene TRBV11-3 combines with J gene TRBJ2-1; 7 bases match TRBD1. The CDR3 consists of 13 residues. Germline V gene lookup returns CDR1 SGHNT and CDR2 YENEEA. The V and J ends lost 5 bases and 8 bases, in that order; junction bases with no gene match: 6. The CDR3 sequence: CASSRQGLDEQFF. The CDR3 DNA follows: TGTGCCAGCAGCAGACAGGGCTTGGATGAGCAGTTCTTC. The whole variable domain, filled in from reference TRBV11-3 and TRBJ2-1, reads EAGVVQSPRYKIIEKKQPVAFWCNPISGHNTLYWYLQNLGQGPELLIRYENEEAVDDSQLPKDRFSAERLKGVDSTLKIQPAELGDSAVYLCASSRQGLDEQFFGPGTRLTVL.

This clonotype was detected a few times. The chain recombines TRBV5-4 with TRBJ2-7; TRBD1 might be the D (6 bases). Between the trimmed V and J ends, which lost 5 bases and 2 bases, there was a span of 14 bases. CDR3 length: 14 amino acids. CDR1 and CDR2 (germline): SGHNT, YYREEE (reference sequence). CDR3 residues: CASRSGTNPYEQYV. The CDR3 DNA is TGTGCCAGCAGGTCCGGGACAAACCCCTACGAGCAGTACGTC.

V and J are TRBV6-5 and TRBJ2-5, with TRBD2 matching 10 bases. Per germline, CDR1 MNHEY and CDR2 SVGAGI. With V trimmed by 0 bases and J by 7 bases, 11 bases remained unmatched. This CDR3 has 17 residues. Here the CDR3 reads CASSYSGLAGAVGTQYF. DNA for the CDR3: TGTGCCAGCAGTTACTCAGGGCTAGCGGGGGCGGTGGGGACCCAGTACTTC.

This clonotype was seen at least ten times. The chain combines TRBV7-8 with TRBJ1-2, with D tentatively TRBD1 (5 bases). The V and J ends lost 3 bases and 3 bases respectively, with 14 bases between them. Germline V gene sequence: CDR1 SGHVS, CDR2 FQNEAQ. CDR3 size: 15 residues. The CDR3 DNA reads TGTGCCAGCAGCTTTGAGAGAGGGACTTACTATGGCTACACCTTC. Protein product: CASSFERGTYYGYTF.

In its sample, this clonotype was seen a few times. This rearrangement joins TRBV20-1 to TRBJ2-3; 10 bases match TRBD1. The germline CDR1 and CDR2 sequences are DFQATT and SNEGSKA (reference sequence). V gave up 5 bases and J gave up 2 bases; unmatched junction bases: 10. The CDR3 contains 16 residues. DNA for the CDR3: TGCAGTGCTGCCCCAGTAGACAGGGGGCCCACAGATACGCAGTATTTT. Its translation is CSAAPVDRGPTDTQYF.

This clonotype was counted a few times. V is TRBV6-5 and J is TRBJ1-1; D is undetermined. From germline, CDR1 is MNHEY and CDR2 SVGAGI. The CDR3 has 15 amino acids. V dropped 4 bases and J dropped 3 bases, with 15 bases sitting between them. The CDR3 region has the DNA TGTGCCAGCAGTTCTCCAGGAGGCCTCCACACTGAAGCTTTCTTT. Translated: CASSSPGGLHTEAFF.

This clonotype was picked up many times. This sequence joins TRBV7-2 and TRBJ2-3; D is undetermined. Germline lookup yields CDR1 SGHTA and CDR2 FQGNSA. With 4 bases removed from V and 2 bases from J, the gap between germline ends came to 1 base. The CDR3 runs 11 residues. This chain's CDR3 is CASSYTDTQYF. The CDR3 DNA is TGTGCCAGCAGCTACACAGATACGCAGTATTTT.

V and J are TRBV10-3 and TRBJ1-1; D remains ambiguous. This CDR3 is built from 12 residues. Per the germline V gene, CDR1 is ENHRY and CDR2 is SYGVKD. Trimming took 8 bases from V and 0 from J, leaving 7 bases between them. The chain's CDR3 is CAIGRMNTEAFF. The CDR3 DNA reads TGTGCCATCGGTCGGATGAACACTGAAGCTTTCTTT.